This TCR beta chain appears in the sequencing data of a study of CD8 T cells in ankylosing spondylitis. The germline V gene encodes CDR1 MNHNS and CDR2 SASEGT. Trimming cost V 11 bases and J 3 bases; bases outside gene matches: 4. This CDR3 is built from 11 residues. Libraries of TCR beta came from quantitative 5'-RACE with molecular barcodes. TCRdb used MiXCR to reprocess the 5' RACE reads, holding one entry per CDR3 protein. The sample records 100,000 or so distinct CDR3 sequences, about 8.1% being singletons. Study results and limitations: A TCR beta motif of 7 to 9 highly homologous variants seemed to mark ankylosing spondylitis blood.

This clonotype has just a few counts. The antigen remains undetermined. The chain carries TRBV6-1 and TRBJ2-7, with 7 positions matching TRBD2. The origin of this receptor is a male donor with ankylosing spondylitis. The sequenced sample was blood, either unsorted or a sorted T cell fraction (not recorded which). CDR3 loop: CACGLGYEQYV. The CDR3 DNA reads as TGTGCCTGCGGACTAGGCTACGAGCAGTACGTC.